The 32 T cell receptor beta chains presented below share a single source sample, sequenced in a study of T cells in localized non-small cell lung cancer. Profiled with immunoSEQ multiplex PCR; TCRdb holds only in-frame clones, not every one. The sample carries 50,000 to 60,000 clones, around 80% recorded once. The input for sequencing was PBMCs, taken before any cancer treatment. The receptors here all came from a woman between 35 and 75 years old with stage II lung adenocarcinoma.

The V gene is TRBV9, the J gene TRBJ1-6; perhaps TRBD1 as D (5 bases). CDR3 length: 15 amino acids. CDR1 is SGDLS, CDR2 YYNGEE, per germline. V was pared by 3 bases and J by 0 bases, with 7 bases between. The CDR3 nucleotides read TGTGCCAGCAGCGGGGACCTCTCCTATAATTCACCCCTCCACTTT. As protein: CASSGDLSYNSPLHF.

CDR3 nucleotides: TGTGCCAGCAAGGGGGTGGGAAACATTCAGTACTTC. It yields the protein CASKGVGNIQYF. The chain links TRBV6-5 to TRBJ2-4; D might be TRBD1 (6 bases). There are 12 residues in the CDR3. Trimming removed 7 bases at V and 6 bases at J, with 10 bases between. Germline V gene data show CDR1 as MNHEY and CDR2 as SVGAGI.

DNA for the CDR3: TGTGCCTGGAGTGTGGTCAGGAGGGCTAACGAGCAGTACTTC. It encodes CAWSVVRRANEQYF. The gene calls are TRBV30 and TRBJ2-7; perhaps TRBD2 as D (6 bases). CDR1 is GTSNPN, CDR2 SVGIG, per germline (reference sequence). The CDR3 is 14 amino acids. The V end lost 0 bases, the J end lost 5 bases, and 14 bases lay between the germline ends.

This chain uses TRBV6-1 with TRBJ1-5, with D tentatively TRBD1 (5 bases). The ends were cut back, 7 bases at V and 0 bases at J, with 10 bases in the middle. Per the germline V gene, CDR1 is MNHNS and CDR2 is SASEGT. The CDR3 consists of 14 residues. The CDR3 DNA reads TGTGCCAGCAATAGACAGAATAGCAATCAGCCCCAGCATTTT. This encodes CASNRQNSNQPQHF.

The chain links TRBV5-4 to TRBJ1-1; 10 bases agree with TRBD1. The V segment lost 4 bases and the J segment 3 bases; nucleotides outside the gene matches: 6. Germline V CDR1 and CDR2: SGHNT, YYREEE (reference sequence). This CDR3 has 15 amino acids. Written as DNA, the CDR3 is TGTGCCAGCAGCGTTACCGGGACAGGGGACACTGAAGCTTTCTTT. This sequence encodes CASSVTGTGDTEAFF.

This rearrangement joins TRBV6-6 to TRBJ2-1; possibly TRBD2 for D (6 bases). V was trimmed by 7 bases and J by 8 bases, leaving 21 bases between them. The CDR3 loop spans 15 amino acids. CDR1 and CDR2 (germline): MNHNY, SVGAGI (reference sequence). As DNA, the CDR3 is TGTGCCAGCACCCCTTGGGGGGAAGGGCACGATGAGCAGTTCTTC. Its protein product is CASTPWGEGHDEQFF.

The chain links TRBV15 to TRBJ1-1; 12 nucleotides align to TRBD1. Germline lookup yields CDR1 LNHNV and CDR2 YYDKDF (reference sequence). The CDR3 has 14 amino acids. J was trimmed by 7 bases and V by 6 bases; bases with no gene match: 6. The CDR3 DNA is TGTGCCACCAGTCCGGGACAGGGGGCTGGTGAAGCTTTCTTT. Its translation is CATSPGQGAGEAFF.

This clone was seen a handful of times. V gene TRBV27 combines with J gene TRBJ1-1; possible D gene TRBD1, 5 bases. CDR1 MNHEY and CDR2 SMNVEV come from the germline V gene (reference sequence). The CDR3 has 15 amino acids. The V gene lost 5 bases and the J gene lost 4 bases, with 17 bases spanning the gap. CDR3: CASSPQGVSATEAFF. Written as DNA, the CDR3 is TGTGCCAGCAGTCCGCAGGGTGTGAGCGCCACTGAAGCTTTCTTT.

This chain joins TRBV11-3 and TRBJ2-2, with D uncertain. Germline-derived CDR1 and CDR2 are SGHNT and YENEEA. This CDR3 is 14 amino acids long. Trimming took off 4 bases at V and 5 bases at J, with 11 bases between the two ends. The CDR3 sequence: CASSSLAETGELFF. CDR3 in DNA: TGTGCCAGCAGCTCCCTCGCAGAGACCGGGGAGCTGTTTTTT.

The V gene is TRBV27, the J gene TRBJ1-2; D may be TRBD1 (5 bases). Germline values: CDR1 MNHEY, CDR2 SMNVEV (reference sequence). This CDR3 comprises 15 residues. V lost 4 bases and J lost 2, with 14 bases in between. The CDR3 region has the DNA TGTGCCAGCAGTTCCCTCGGGACGGGGAACTATGGCTACACCTTC. It codes for CASSSLGTGNYGYTF.

The V call is TRBV28, the J call TRBJ2-7; possible D gene TRBD2, 7 bases. The CDR3 covers 14 residues. Germline V gene data show CDR1 as MDHEN and CDR2 as SYDVKM. V lost 3 bases to trimming and J lost 3 bases, with 12 bases between them. CDR3 bases: TGTGCCAGCAGTTTGGGGGGGCCGGGCTACGAGCAGTACTTC. Residues: CASSLGGPGYEQYF.

The chain couples TRBV13 to TRBJ2-7; D gene ambiguous. V was pared by 5 bases and J by 4 bases, with 6 bases between. Germline lookup yields CDR1 PRHDT and CDR2 FYEKMQ (reference sequence). This CDR3 region has 11 residues. CDR3 nucleotides: TGTGCCAGCAGCCCGACATACGAGCAGTACTTC. Its translation: CASSPTYEQYF.

The genes are TRBV7-9 and TRBJ1-6; D is ambiguous. Trimming pared 4 bases from V and 7 bases from J, leaving 5 bases between. Germline V gene data show CDR1 as SEHNR and CDR2 as FQNEAQ (reference sequence). The CDR3 runs 12 residues. CDR3 in amino acids: CASSSLNSPLHF. In DNA, the CDR3 is TGTGCCAGCAGCTCCCTAAATTCACCCCTCCACTTT.

V usage is TRBV19 and J usage is TRBJ1-5; weak D call: TRBD1 (6 bases). Looked up from germline, CDR1 is LNHDA and CDR2 is SQIVND (reference sequence). This CDR3 is 14 amino acids long. The V end lost 5 bases, the J end lost 6 bases, and 14 bases lay between the germline ends. CDR3: CASSENREGQPQHF. The DNA for the CDR3 is TGTGCCAGTAGTGAAAACAGGGAGGGTCAGCCCCAGCATTTT.

This clone came up a few times. The rearrangement joins TRBV5-6 to TRBJ2-3; possible D gene TRBD1, 6 bases. The CDR3 extends over 16 amino acids. The V end lost 2 bases, the J end lost 3 bases, and 16 bases lay between the germline ends. Germline loops: CDR1 SGHDT, CDR2 YYEEEE. CDR3 coding DNA: TGTGCCAGCAGCTTCCTTCCAGGGGATACAACAGATACGCAGTATTTT. Translating it yields CASSFLPGDTTDTQYF.

The J gene is TRBJ1-2, the V gene TRBV7-6; tentatively, D is TRBD1 (6 bases). The V end was cut by 1 base, the J end by 1 base, with 19 bases between. The CDR3 extends over 18 amino acids. From germline, CDR1 is SGHVS and CDR2 FNYEAQ. The CDR3 is CASSLGAPGHQDNYGYTF. CDR3 bases: TGTGCCAGCAGCTTAGGGGCTCCGGGACACCAGGATAACTATGGCTACACCTTC. Using reference TRBV7-6 and TRBJ1-2 for the parts outside the CDR3, the full variable domain is GAGVSQSPRYKVTKRGQDVALRCDPISGHVSLYWYRQALGQGPEFLTYFNYEAQQDKSGLPNDRFSAERPEGSISTLTIQRTEQRDSAMYRCASSLGAPGHQDNYGYTFGSGTRLTVV.

CDR3 protein: CASSIEGDRPKRDTQYF. CDR3 bases: TGTGCCAGTAGTATAGAGGGGGATCGACCAAAGCGGGATACGCAGTATTTT. The V gene is TRBV19, the J gene TRBJ2-3; TRBD1 or TRBD2 may be the D gene (5 bases each). The V gene's germline CDR1 is LNHDA and CDR2 SQIVND (reference sequence). Trimming left V 0 bases short and J 6 bases short, with 19 bases between. The CDR3 contains 17 residues. Drawing the rest from reference TRBV19 and TRBJ2-3, the complete variable domain is DGGITQSPKYLFRKEGQNVTLSCEQNLNHDAMYWYRQDPGQGLRLIYYSQIVNDFQKGDIAEGYSVSREKKESFPLTVTSAQKNPTAFYLCASSIEGDRPKRDTQYFGPGTRLTVL.

This sequence joins TRBV5-4 and TRBJ2-5, with a weak D call TRBD1 (6 bases). The CDR3 contains 13 residues. CDR1 is SGHNT and CDR2 is YYREEE in the germline V gene (reference sequence). Between the trimmed V and J ends, which lost 6 bases and 3 bases, there was a span of 12 bases. The CDR3 protein is CASNLDREETQYF. Written as DNA, the CDR3 is TGTGCCAGCAACCTGGACAGAGAAGAGACCCAGTACTTC.

This clone was observed a handful of times. The chain is built from TRBV5-3 and TRBJ1-6; 8 bases match TRBD1. TRBV5-3 counts as an open reading frame of uncertain function. The CDR3 is 18 amino acids. Trimming removed 3 bases from V and 4 bases from J; junction bases left unmatched: 12. CDR3 bases: TGTGCCAGAAGCTACCCTGAGACAGGGGCGCTGTATAATTCACCCCTCCACTTT. Translating it yields CARSYPETGALYNSPLHF.

The chain has TRBV7-8 and TRBJ1-3; 8 bases are shared with TRBD1. The CDR3 has 18 amino acids. After removal of 5 bases from V and 0 bases from J, the junction contained 12 bases not matched to a gene. CDR1 and CDR2 from the germline V gene are SGHVS and FQNEAQ. The CDR3 region is CASSPNGDRRNSGNTIYF. The CDR3 bases are TGTGCCAGCAGCCCAAATGGGGACAGGCGCAACTCTGGAAACACCATATATTTT.

This chain joins TRBV19 and TRBJ1-1, with a tentative D call TRBD1 (6 bases). This CDR3 contains 14 residues. Germline values: CDR1 LNHDA, CDR2 SQIVND (reference sequence). The V end lost 5 bases, the J end lost 1 base, and 11 bases lay between the germline ends. CDR3 nucleotide sequence: TGTGCCAGTAGTGACCGGGGGCCGAACACTGAAGCTTTCTTT. It is translated as CASSDRGPNTEAFF.

This chain links TRBV30 with TRBJ1-1, with D tentatively TRBD1 (5 bases). The V gene's germline CDR1 is GTSNPN and CDR2 SVGIG (reference sequence). The CDR3 totals 13 residues. The V gene lost 0 bases and the J gene lost 3 bases, with 8 bases spanning the gap. This CDR3 reads CAWSVSGHTEAFF. The DNA of the CDR3 is TGTGCCTGGAGTGTGTCGGGACACACTGAAGCTTTCTTT.

CDR3 DNA sequence: TGTGCCAGCAGTTTATCAGGGGGCGCTGAAGCTTTCTTT. Translated, it gives CASSLSGGAEAFF. The V gene is TRBV28, the J gene TRBJ1-1; TRBD1 agrees at 8 bases. The CDR3 sequence is 13 residues long. The germline V gene encodes CDR1 MDHEN and CDR2 SYDVKM. The V gene end was trimmed by 1 base and the J gene end by 6 bases; junction bases not matched to a gene: 1.

This clone was seen only once. The J gene is TRBJ2-3, the V gene TRBV18; D is perhaps TRBD1 (5 bases). Trimming took 4 bases from V and 2 from J, leaving 16 bases between them. This CDR3 is built from 16 residues. Germline values: CDR1 KGHSH, CDR2 LQKENI. The DNA for the CDR3 is TGTGCCAGCTCACAGCAACAGGTGTCCTTCACAGATACGCAGTATTTT. This sequence encodes CASSQQQVSFTDTQYF.

The chain has TRBV30 and TRBJ1-1; 8 positions match TRBD1. The V segment lost 3 bases and the J segment 9 bases; nucleotides outside the gene matches: 12. The CDR3 runs to 14 residues. Germline lookup yields CDR1 GTSNPN and CDR2 SVGIG (reference sequence). The CDR3 DNA follows: TGTGCCTGGAGCGATAGAGGGACAGGCGGAAAAGCTTTCTTT. This encodes CAWSDRGTGGKAFF.

The chain joins TRBV27 to TRBJ1-1; perhaps TRBD1 as D (5 bases). Germline CDR1 is MNHEY and CDR2 is SMNVEV (reference sequence). The CDR3 loop spans 12 amino acids. Between the trimmed V and J ends, which lost 8 bases and 0 bases, there was a span of 7 bases. The CDR3: CASRQLNTEAFF. The CDR3 nucleotides are TGTGCCAGCCGACAGTTGAACACTGAAGCTTTCTTT.

The V and J genes are TRBV19 and TRBJ1-3; D is ambiguous. This CDR3 has 14 amino acids. CDR1 LNHDA and CDR2 SQIVND come from the germline V gene (reference sequence). V was clipped by 6 bases and J by 0 bases, with 9 bases between them. CDR3: CASRNRNSGNTIYF. DNA for the CDR3: TGTGCCAGTAGGAACAGAAACTCTGGAAACACCATATATTTT.

V and J are TRBV5-4 and TRBJ2-2; tentatively, D is TRBD2 (6 bases). V dropped 2 bases and J dropped 1 base, with 9 bases sitting between them. The germline V gene has CDR1 SGHNT and CDR2 YYREEE (reference sequence). This CDR3 spans 15 amino acids. The DNA for the CDR3 is TGTGCCAGCAGCTTCGCGGGGCGGAACACCGGGGAGCTGTTTTTT. Translation: CASSFAGRNTGELFF.

The sample holds a few counts of this clone. V is TRBV2 and J is TRBJ2-2, with 8 bases lining up with TRBD2. J lost 7 bases, V lost 6 bases, and 7 bases had no gene match. The germline gives CDR1 SNHLY, CDR2 FYNNEI. There are 14 residues in the CDR3. The CDR3 coding sequence is TGTGCCAGCAGCCGGACTAGCTTCGGCGGGGAGCTGTTTTTT. Translated, it gives CASSRTSFGGELFF.

V usage is TRBV30 and J usage is TRBJ1-3; 7 bases map to TRBD1. Looked up from germline, CDR1 is GTSNPN and CDR2 is SVGIG (reference sequence). The length of the CDR3 is 12 residues. V lost 2 bases and J lost 8; bases outside the gene matches: 3. The CDR3 region has the DNA TGTGCCTGGAGTTCACAGGGGTACACCATATATTTT. Protein: CAWSSQGYTIYF.

The rearrangement uses TRBV28 and TRBJ1-2, with D unclear. Germline assignment: CDR1 MDHEN and CDR2 SYDVKM. With 3 bases removed from V and 8 bases from J, the gap between germline ends came to 22 bases. The CDR3 spans 16 residues. The CDR3 sequence: CASSFRQDPPSKGYTF. CDR3 in DNA: TGTGCCAGCAGTTTCCGGCAGGACCCCCCGTCGAAAGGCTACACCTTC.

CDR3 residues: CASSSYSQFQQYF. The CDR3 nucleotides are TGTGCCAGCAGTTCATACTCCCAATTTCAGCAGTACTTC. V and J are TRBV28 and TRBJ2-7; D gene uncertain. Per the germline V gene, CDR1 is MDHEN and CDR2 is SYDVKM. The CDR3 consists of 13 residues. The V gene lost 4 bases and the J gene lost 8 bases, with 15 bases spanning the gap.